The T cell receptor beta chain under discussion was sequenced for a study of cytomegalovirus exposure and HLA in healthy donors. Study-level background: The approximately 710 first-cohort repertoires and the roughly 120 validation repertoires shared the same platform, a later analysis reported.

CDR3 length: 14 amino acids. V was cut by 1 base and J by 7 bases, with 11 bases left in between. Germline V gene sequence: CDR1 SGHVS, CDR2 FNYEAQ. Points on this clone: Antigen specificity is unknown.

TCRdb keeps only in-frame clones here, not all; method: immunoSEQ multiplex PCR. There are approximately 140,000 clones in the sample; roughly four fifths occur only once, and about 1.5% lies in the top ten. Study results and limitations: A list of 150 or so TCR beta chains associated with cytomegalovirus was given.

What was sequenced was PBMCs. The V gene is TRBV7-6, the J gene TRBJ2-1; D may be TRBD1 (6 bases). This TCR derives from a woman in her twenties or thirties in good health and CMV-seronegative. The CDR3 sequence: CASSLEQGRNEQFF. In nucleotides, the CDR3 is TGTGCCAGCAGCTTAGAACAGGGTAGGAATGAGCAGTTCTTC.